The T cell receptor beta chain under discussion was sequenced for a study of T cell clones after liver transplantation (dated by TCRdb to between 2018 and 2021). At the level of the whole study: The samples were obtained from ITN030ST, a randomized trial that attempted immunosuppression withdrawal within 2 years after liver transplantation. Third party-reactive TCRbeta sequences from pre-transplant MLRs were also identified as an antigen-independent comparator for donor-reactive sequences. Subjects received no induction therapy and standard immunosuppression until randomization at 12-24 months post-transplant. Donor-reactive T cell clones were identified using TCRbeta sequencing after a pre-transplant mixed lymphocyte reaction and were then followed in post-transplant blood. A cohort of 8 liver transplant recipients was studied, of whom 3 were classified as tolerant and 5 as non-tolerant. Three of the eight recipients were HCV-positive; the others were transplanted for non-autoimmune, non-viral indications. Tolerance was defined as complete immunosuppression withdrawal for at least one year with no rise in liver enzymes beyond twice the upper limit of normal. Blood samples were collected pre-transplant, pre-randomization before withdrawal, and post-randomization after either complete withdrawal or failed withdrawal. The study at large found these results: Because allograft tissue specimens were not available, migration of donor-reactive T cells into the graft, rather than deletion, may have occurred. When repertoire turnover was taken into account, detection of donor-reactive sequences was significantly reduced in 7 of 8 subjects for CD4 and in 8 of 8 subjects for CD8. Circulating donor-reactive CD4 TCRbeta sequences fell significantly post-transplant in 5 of 8 subjects, irrespective of tolerance or HCV status. Conclusions were preliminary, limited by small, heterogeneous patient numbers and non-standardized post-transplant time points. Donor-reactive sequences declined more than third party-reactive ones, suggesting partial antigen-specific deletion unrelated to withdrawal success. Low numbers of available donor cells limited the measurable donor-reactive repertoire in two subjects.

Frozen genomic DNA underwent high-throughput TCRbeta CDR3 sequencing by immunoSEQ, including PCR amplification, mapping, bias correction and internal controls. Per the original workflow: Productive rearrangements were kept, and unique TCRbeta sequences were defined by CDR3 nucleotide sequence plus V and J gene. For classification of a sequence as donor-reactive, at least 5-fold expansion in CFSE-low cells relative to unstimulated pre-transplant cells and a frequency of at least 0.01% were required. To ensure at least 90% detection power, minimum frequency thresholds were set for each subject based on that subject's lowest-template unstimulated sample. Jensen-Shannon divergence between the top 1000 TCRbeta sequences post- versus pre-transplant served as the measure of repertoire turnover. Two-sided Fisher's exact tests were used to test for changes in the detection of donor-reactive sequences. The source is immuneACCESS, and TCRdb retained only in-frame sequences with V and J called. Part of the clones is not carried over; for the studies checked, unresolved V genes explain less than half of this, and the remainder is unexplained. The V and J calls and clone size come from that table; D and trimming were worked out from the DNA. The sample records 70,000 to 85,000 clones, roughly 80% of which are singletons. The top ten clones comprise about 0.6% of the sample.

With respect to this clone: No cognate antigen has been identified for it. Base qualities are not at hand, and no much larger clone is one base apart.

The CDR3 covers 17 residues, taking in both the cysteine and the phenylalanine. CDR3 DNA is the only sequence kept; it has 51 bases, read in frame from the first base. CDR1 and CDR2 are read off the germline V gene as MGHRA and YSYEKL. Trimming removed 1 base from V and 0 bases from J; the gene matches leave 1 base unexplained. Per the publication, the time point label means: pre-transplant. Unstimulated PBMCs, after thawing, were stained for CD3, CD4 and CD8 and then FACS-sorted into CD3+CD4+ and CD3+CD8+ populations. All 8 studied subjects were randomized to immunosuppression withdrawal. Genomic DNA was isolated with the Qiagen DNeasy Blood and Tissue Kit.

The specimen comprised CD4+ T cells from blood, sampled before liver transplant. The V and J segments used are TRBV4-1 and TRBJ2-5, and 14 junction bases match TRBD2. The source of this sequence is a human donor who received a liver transplant. In nucleotides, the sequence is TGCGCCAGCAGCCAAGGGGGACTAGCGGGGGACCAAGAGACCCAGTACTTC. This is translated as CASSQGGLAGDQETQYF.